The clone carrying this T cell receptor beta chain has a count of ten or more. V lost 5 bases and J lost 10; bases outside the gene matches: 13. CDR1 is DFQATT, CDR2 SNEGSKA, per germline (reference sequence). The CDR3 is 14 residues long. A quantitative 5'-RACE method, one with molecular barcodes, was used to make TCR beta libraries. TCRdb reanalysed the 5' RACE reads using MiXCR and keeps one entry per CDR3 protein. The table shows about 220,000 distinct CDR3 sequences, with roughly a tenth occurring only once. This specimen belongs to a study of CD8 T cells in ankylosing spondylitis. The chain uses TRBV20-1 and TRBJ2-1, with 8 bases aligning to TRBD1. This TCR derives from a male donor with ankylosing spondylitis or in good health (not recorded which). Sequencing input: blood, either unsorted or a sorted T cell fraction (not recorded which). The chain's CDR3 is CSAPGQGRAREQFF. CDR3 DNA: TGCAGTGCTCCCGGACAGGGAAGGGCCAGGGAGCAGTTCTTC.